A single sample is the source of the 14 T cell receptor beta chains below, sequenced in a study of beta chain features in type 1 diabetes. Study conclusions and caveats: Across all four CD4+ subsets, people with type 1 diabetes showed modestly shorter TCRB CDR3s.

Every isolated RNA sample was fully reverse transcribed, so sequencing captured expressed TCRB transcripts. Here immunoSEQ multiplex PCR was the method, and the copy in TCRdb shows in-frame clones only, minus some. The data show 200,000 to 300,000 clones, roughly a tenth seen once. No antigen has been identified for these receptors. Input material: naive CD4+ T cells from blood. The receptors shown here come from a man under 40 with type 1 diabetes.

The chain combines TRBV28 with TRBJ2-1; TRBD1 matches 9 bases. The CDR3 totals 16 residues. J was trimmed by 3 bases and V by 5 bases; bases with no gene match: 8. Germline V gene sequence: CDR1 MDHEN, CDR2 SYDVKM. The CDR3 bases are TGTGCCAGCAGTCGGGGACAGGGAGGAGGCTACAATGAGCAGTTCTTC. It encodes CASSRGQGGGYNEQFF. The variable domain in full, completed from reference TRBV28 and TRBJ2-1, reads DVKVTQSSRYLVKRTGEKVFLECVQDMDHENMFWYRQDPGLGLRLIYFSYDVKMKEKGDIPEGYSVSREKKERFSLILESASTNQTSMYLCASSRGQGGGYNEQFFGPGTRLTVL.

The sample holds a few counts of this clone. CDR3 bases: TGCGCCAGCAGCTTGGCCAGTAGCAGTCAAGAGACCCAGTACTTC. Protein sequence: CASSLASSSQETQYF. V usage is TRBV5-1 and J usage is TRBJ2-5; no firm D call. Germline CDR1 and CDR2: SGHRS and YFSETQ. The CDR3 length is 15 residues. The V end was cut by 0 bases, the J end by 2 bases, with 11 bases between.

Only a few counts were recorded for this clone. In nucleotides, the CDR3 is TGTGCCAGCAGCCAAGCAGGGCTTGTCTACAATGAGCAGTTCTTC. Protein product: CASSQAGLVYNEQFF. This chain links TRBV4-2 with TRBJ2-1; a weak D match, TRBD1 (5 bases). CDR3 length: 15 residues. Germline CDR1 reads LGHNA; CDR2 reads YNFKEQ. V gave up 1 base and J gave up 3 bases, with 10 bases separating them.

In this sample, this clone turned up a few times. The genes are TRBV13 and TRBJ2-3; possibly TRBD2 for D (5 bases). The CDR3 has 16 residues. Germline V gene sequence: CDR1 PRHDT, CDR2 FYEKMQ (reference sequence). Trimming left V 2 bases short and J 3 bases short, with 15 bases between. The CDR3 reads CASSLIASTSTDTQYF. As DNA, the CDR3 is TGTGCCAGCAGCTTAATCGCTAGCACGTCGACAGATACGCAGTATTTT.

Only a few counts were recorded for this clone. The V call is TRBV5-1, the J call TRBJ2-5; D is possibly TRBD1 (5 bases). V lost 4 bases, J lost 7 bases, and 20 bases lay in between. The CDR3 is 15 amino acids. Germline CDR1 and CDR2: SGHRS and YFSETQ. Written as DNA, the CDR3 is TGCGCCAGCAGCAGGACGGACCCCAGGGTTGGGACCCAGTACTTC. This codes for CASSRTDPRVGTQYF.

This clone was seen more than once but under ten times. CDR3 in amino acids: CASNTGSSGNTIYF. The DNA of the CDR3 is TGCGCCAGCAACACCGGGTCCTCTGGAAACACCATATATTTT. The chain links TRBV5-1 to TRBJ1-3; D gene ambiguous. The V and J ends lost 6 bases and 0 bases respectively, with 10 bases between them. CDR1 is SGHRS, CDR2 YFSETQ, per germline. The CDR3 is 14 amino acids. Together with reference TRBV5-1 and TRBJ1-3, the CDR3 gives the full variable domain: KAGVTQTPRYLIKTRGQQVTLSCSPISGHRSVSWYQQTPGQGLQFLFEYFSETQRNKGNFPGRFSGRQFSNSRSEMNVSTLELGDSALYLCASNTGSSGNTIYFGEGSWLTVV.

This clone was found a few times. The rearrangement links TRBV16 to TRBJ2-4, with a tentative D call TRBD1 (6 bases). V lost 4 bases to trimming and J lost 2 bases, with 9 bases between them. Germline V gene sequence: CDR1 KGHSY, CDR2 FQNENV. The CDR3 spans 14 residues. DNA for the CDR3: TGTGCCAGCAGCCCCGGGACAACCAAAAACATTCAGTACTTC. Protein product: CASSPGTTKNIQYF.

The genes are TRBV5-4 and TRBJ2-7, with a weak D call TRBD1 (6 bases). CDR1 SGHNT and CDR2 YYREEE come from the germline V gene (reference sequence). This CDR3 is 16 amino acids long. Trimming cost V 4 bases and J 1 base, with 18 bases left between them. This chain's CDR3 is CASSPLNPGTSYEQYF. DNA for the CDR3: TGTGCCAGCAGCCCCTTGAATCCGGGGACATCCTACGAGCAGTACTTC. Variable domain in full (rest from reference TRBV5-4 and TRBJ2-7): ETGVTQSPTHLIKTRGQQVTLRCSSQSGHNTVSWYQQALGQGPQFIFQYYREEENGRGNFPPRFSGLQFPNYSSELNVNALELDDSALYLCASSPLNPGTSYEQYFGPGTRLTVT.

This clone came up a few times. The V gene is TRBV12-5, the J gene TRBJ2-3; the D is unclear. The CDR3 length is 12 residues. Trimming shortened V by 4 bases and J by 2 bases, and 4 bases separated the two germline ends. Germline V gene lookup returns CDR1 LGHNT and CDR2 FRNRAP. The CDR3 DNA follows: TGTGCTAGTGGTTCCATCACAGATACGCAGTATTTT. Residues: CASGSITDTQYF.

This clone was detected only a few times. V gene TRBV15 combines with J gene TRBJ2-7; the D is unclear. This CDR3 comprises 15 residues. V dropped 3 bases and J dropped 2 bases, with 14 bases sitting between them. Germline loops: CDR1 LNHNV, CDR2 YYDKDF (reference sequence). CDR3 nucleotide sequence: TGTGCCACCAGCAGGCAGACCCTTGGGCCCTACGAGCAGTACTTC. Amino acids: CATSRQTLGPYEQYF.

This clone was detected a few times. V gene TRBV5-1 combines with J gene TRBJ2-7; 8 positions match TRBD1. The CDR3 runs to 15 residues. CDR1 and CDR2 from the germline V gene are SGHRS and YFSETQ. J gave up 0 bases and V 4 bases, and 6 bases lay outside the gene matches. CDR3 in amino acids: CASSPPDRASYEQYF. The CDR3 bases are TGCGCCAGCAGCCCACCGGACAGGGCCTCCTACGAGCAGTACTTC.

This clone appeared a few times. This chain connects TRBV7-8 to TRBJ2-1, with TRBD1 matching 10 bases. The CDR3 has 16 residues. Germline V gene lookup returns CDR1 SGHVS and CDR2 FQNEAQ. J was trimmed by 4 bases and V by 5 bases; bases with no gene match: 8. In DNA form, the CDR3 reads TGTGCCAGCAGCCACCGAAGGGACAGGGGATACAATGAGCAGTTCTTC. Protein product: CASSHRRDRGYNEQFF.

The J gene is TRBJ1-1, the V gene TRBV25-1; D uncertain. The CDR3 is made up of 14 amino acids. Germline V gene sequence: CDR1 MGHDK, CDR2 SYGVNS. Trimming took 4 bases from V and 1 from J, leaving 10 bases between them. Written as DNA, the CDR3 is TGTGCCAGCAGTGCGTTGATAGCGAACACTGAAGCTTTCTTT. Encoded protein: CASSALIANTEAFF.

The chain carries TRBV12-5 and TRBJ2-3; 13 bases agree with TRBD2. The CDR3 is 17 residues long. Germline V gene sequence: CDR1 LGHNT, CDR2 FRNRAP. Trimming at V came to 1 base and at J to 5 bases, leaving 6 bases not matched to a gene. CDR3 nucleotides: TGTGCTAGTGGTTTGGGAACTAGCGGGGGGGCCGGAGATACGCAGTATTTT. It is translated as CASGLGTSGGAGDTQYF.